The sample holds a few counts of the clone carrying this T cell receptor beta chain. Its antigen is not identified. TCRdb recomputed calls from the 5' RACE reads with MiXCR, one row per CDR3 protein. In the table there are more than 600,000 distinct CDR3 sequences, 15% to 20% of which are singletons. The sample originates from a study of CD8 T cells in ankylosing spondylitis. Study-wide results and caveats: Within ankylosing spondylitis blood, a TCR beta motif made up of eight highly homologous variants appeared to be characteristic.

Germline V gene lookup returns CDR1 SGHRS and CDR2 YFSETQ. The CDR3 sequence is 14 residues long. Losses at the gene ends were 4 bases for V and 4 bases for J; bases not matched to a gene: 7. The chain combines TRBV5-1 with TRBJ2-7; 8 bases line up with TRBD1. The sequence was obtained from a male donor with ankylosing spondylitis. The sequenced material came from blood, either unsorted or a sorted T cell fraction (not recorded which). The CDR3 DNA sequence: TGCGCCAGCAGCGCCCCAGGGGGCTTTTACGAGCAGTACTTC. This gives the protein CASSAPGGFYEQYF.